The entry below describes one T cell receptor (beta chain). Antigen specificity is unknown. These data come from a study of T cells expressing NK-cell markers. Study background: Beta-chain profiling covered CD3+CD56+NKG2C+, CD3+CD56+NKG2C- and CD3+CD56-NKG2C+ sorted subsets.

CDR1 and CDR2 from the germline V gene are KGHDR and SFDVKD. CDR3 length equals 15 residues. Libraries used 5'RACE template switching adding universal primer site and UMIs. Reanalyzing the 5' RACE reads, TCRdb keeps one entry per CDR3 protein, without DNA. The sample yields some 440,000 distinct CDR3 sequences, of which the top ten take up under 1.5%. Study-level findings and limits: HCMV specificity of the expanded NKG2C+ T cell clones stayed unclear.

The receptor's source is a woman in her forties or fifties in good health. Sequences were obtained from blood T cells: a sorted CD56 or NKG2C T cell subset, CD4+ or CD8+ T cells, or bulk PBMC T cells (not recorded which). This chain connects TRBV24-1 to TRBJ2-2; absent DNA, TCRdb's TRBD1 call cannot be checked. The CDR3 loop reads CATSDPGQFTGELFF.